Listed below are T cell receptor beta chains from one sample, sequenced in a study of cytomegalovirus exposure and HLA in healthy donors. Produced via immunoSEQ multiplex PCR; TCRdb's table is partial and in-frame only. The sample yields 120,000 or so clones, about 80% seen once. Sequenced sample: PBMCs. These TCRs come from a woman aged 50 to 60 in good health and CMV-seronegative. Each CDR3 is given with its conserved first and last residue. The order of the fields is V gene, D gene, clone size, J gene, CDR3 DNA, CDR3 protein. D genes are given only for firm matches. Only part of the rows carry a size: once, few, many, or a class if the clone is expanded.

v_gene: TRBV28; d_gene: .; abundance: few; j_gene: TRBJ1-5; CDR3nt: TGTGCCAGCAGGGACTCCAATCAGCCCCAGCATTTT; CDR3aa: CASRDSNQPQHF
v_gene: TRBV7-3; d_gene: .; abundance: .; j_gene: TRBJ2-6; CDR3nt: TGTGCCAGCAGCCTCGCTAGGGACTCTTACTCTGGGGCCAACGTCCTGACTTTC; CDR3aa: CASSLARDSYSGANVLTF
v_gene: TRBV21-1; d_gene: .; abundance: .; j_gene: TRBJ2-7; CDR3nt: TGTGCCAGCAGCAAAGTAAAGGGGTTCTACGAGCAGTACTTC; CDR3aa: CASSKVKGFYEQYF
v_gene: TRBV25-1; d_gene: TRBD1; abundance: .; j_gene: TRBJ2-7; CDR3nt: TGTGCCAGCAGTGGGACAGGGTACGAGCAGTACTTC; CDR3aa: CASSGTGYEQYF
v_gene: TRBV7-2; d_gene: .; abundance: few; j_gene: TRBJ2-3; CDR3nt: TGTGCCAGCAGCTTCGAGTCCTCCACAGATACGCAGTATTTT; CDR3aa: CASSFESSTDTQYF
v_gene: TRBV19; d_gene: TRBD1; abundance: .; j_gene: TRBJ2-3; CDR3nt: TGTGCCAGTAGTATGGGGGACAGGGCAGATACGCAGTATTTT; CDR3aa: CASSMGDRADTQYF
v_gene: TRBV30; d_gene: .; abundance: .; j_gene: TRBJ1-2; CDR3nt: TGTGCCTGGAGTCGCGGATTCGATGGCTACACCTTC; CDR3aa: CAWSRGFDGYTF
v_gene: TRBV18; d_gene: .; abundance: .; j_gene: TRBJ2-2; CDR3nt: TGTGCCAGCTGGGGAGGCACCGGGGAGCTGTTTTTT; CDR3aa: CASWGGTGELFF
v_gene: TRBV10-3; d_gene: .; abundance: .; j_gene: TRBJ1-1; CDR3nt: TGTGCCATCAGTGAGGGGAGTTCTGGCACTGAAGCTTTCTTT; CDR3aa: CAISEGSSGTEAFF
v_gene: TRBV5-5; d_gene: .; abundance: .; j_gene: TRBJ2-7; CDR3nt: TGTGCCAGCACAGGAGAGGGACTCTCGGTTCAGTACTTC; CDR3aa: CASTGEGLSVQYF
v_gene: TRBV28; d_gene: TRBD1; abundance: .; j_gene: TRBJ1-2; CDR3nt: TGTGCCAGCAGGTACAGGGGTGGCTACACCTTC; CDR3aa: CASRYRGGYTF
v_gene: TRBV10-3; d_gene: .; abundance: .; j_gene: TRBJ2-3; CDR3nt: TGTGCCACCTTAGCCGCGAAGGGCACAGATACGCAGTATTTT; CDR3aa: CATLAAKGTDTQYF
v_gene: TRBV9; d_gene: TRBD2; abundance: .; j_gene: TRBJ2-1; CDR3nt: TGTGCCAGCAGCGATAGCGGGAGCACCTACAATGAGCAGTTCTTC; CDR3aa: CASSDSGSTYNEQFF
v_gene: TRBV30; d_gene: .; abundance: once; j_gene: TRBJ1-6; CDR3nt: TGTGCCTGTTTGGCGCAGGGTGCGGATAATTCACCCCTCCACTTT; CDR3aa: CACLAQGADNSPLHF
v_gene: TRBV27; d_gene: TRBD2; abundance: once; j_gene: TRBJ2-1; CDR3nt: TGTGCCAGCAGCCCGCGCCAGATAGCGGGAACAAACAATGAGCAGTTCTTC; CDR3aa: CASSPRQIAGTNNEQFF
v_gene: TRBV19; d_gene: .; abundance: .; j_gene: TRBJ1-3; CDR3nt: TGTGCCAGTATCCGACAGGCCGACTCTGGAAACACCATATATTTT; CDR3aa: CASIRQADSGNTIYF
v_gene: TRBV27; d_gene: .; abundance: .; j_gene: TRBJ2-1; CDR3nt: TGTGCCAGCAGGGTCGATAGCACAAGCTCCTACAATGAGCAGTTCTTC; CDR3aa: CASRVDSTSSYNEQFF
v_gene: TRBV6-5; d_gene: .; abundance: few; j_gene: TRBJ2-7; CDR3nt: TGTGCCAGCAGTTACTCGAGAGATTACGAGCAGTACTTC; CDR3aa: CASSYSRDYEQYF
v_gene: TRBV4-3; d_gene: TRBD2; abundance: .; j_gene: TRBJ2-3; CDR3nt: TGCGCCAGCAGCCAAGAATCTCTGACTAGCGGGAGTTGGGCAGATACGCAGTATTTT; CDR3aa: CASSQESLTSGSWADTQYF
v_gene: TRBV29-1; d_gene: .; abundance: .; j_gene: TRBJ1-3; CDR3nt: TGCAGCGTTGAGTCGCAGGGAAACACCATATATTTT; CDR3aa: CSVESQGNTIYF
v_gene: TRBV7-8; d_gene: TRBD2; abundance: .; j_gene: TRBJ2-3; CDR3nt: TGTGCCAGCAGCTTAGCGGGACTAGCGGACCCGCCTACGCAGTATTTT; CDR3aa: CASSLAGLADPPTQYF
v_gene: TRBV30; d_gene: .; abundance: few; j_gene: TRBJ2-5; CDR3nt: TGTGCCTGGAGTGCCTTACAGTATGCTGAGACCCAGTACTTC; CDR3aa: CAWSALQYAETQYF
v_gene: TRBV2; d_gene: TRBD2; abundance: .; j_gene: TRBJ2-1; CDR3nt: TGTGCCAGCAGTATAACTAGCGGGAGGTTAGTCAATGAGCAGTTCTTC; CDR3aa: CASSITSGRLVNEQFF
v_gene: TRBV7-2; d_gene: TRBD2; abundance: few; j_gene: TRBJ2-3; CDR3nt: TGTGCCAGCGCGATTAGCGGGAGCACAGATACGCAGTATTTT; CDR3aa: CASAISGSTDTQYF
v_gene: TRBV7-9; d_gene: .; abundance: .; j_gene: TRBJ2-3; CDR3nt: TGTTCCAGCACTCTAGGTGGGTCAGATACGCAGTATTTT; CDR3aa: CSSTLGGSDTQYF
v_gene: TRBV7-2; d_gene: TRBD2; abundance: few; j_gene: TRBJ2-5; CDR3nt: TGTGCCAGCAGCCGGGGGACTAGCCAAGAGACCCAGTACTTC; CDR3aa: CASSRGTSQETQYF
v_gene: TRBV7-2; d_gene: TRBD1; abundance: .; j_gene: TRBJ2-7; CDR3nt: TGTGCCAGCAGCTCCGGGTGGGAAGGGACAGCCAGCTACGAGCAGTACTTC; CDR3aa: CASSSGWEGTASYEQYF
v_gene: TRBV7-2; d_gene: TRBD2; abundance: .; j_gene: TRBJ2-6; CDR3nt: TGTGCCAGCAGCTCACCAGGTAGCGGGAGTGTATCTGGGGCCAACGTCCTGACTTTC; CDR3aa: CASSSPGSGSVSGANVLTF
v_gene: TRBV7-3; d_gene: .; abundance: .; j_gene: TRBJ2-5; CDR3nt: TGTGCCAGCAGCCCTAGCGATCTCCAAGAGACCCAGTACTTC; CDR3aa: CASSPSDLQETQYF